This TCR beta chain was found in a study of shared clonotypes between healthy human individuals. Background on the study: Every donor yielded three CD4 naive, three CD4 memory, two CD8 naive and one CD8 memory plate.

When replicate PCRs were run on sorted subsets, they used roughly 0.2 ug DNA, 30,000 to 35,000 T cell genomes. Produced via immunoSEQ multiplex PCR; TCRdb's table is partial and in-frame only. Of a few million clones listed, approximately 94% are singletons. The CDR3 has 13 amino acids. V dropped 5 bases and J dropped 5 bases, with 13 bases sitting between them. Germline CDR1 reads SGHTA; CDR2 reads FQGTGA. Researchers partitioned CD4+ cells into CD45RA+ naive and CD45RA-negative memory subsets. This clone was seen only once. The sequenced sample was naive CD4+ T cells sorted from blood. Regarding subset: CD45RA+ positively selected. This TCR was sampled from a young man in good health. The chain recombines TRBV7-3 with TRBJ2-7, with unresolved D. The CDR3 sequence is CASSIRLGDEQYF. The CDR3 bases are TGTGCCAGCAGCATCAGACTGGGTGACGAGCAGTACTTC. The full variable domain, with the rest looked up from reference TRBV7-3 and TRBJ2-7, is GAGVSQTPSNKVTEKGKYVELRCDPISGHTALYWYRQSLGQGPEFLIYFQGTGAADDSGLPNDRFFAVRPEGSVSTLKIQRTERGDSAVYLCASSIRLGDEQYFGPGTRLTVT.